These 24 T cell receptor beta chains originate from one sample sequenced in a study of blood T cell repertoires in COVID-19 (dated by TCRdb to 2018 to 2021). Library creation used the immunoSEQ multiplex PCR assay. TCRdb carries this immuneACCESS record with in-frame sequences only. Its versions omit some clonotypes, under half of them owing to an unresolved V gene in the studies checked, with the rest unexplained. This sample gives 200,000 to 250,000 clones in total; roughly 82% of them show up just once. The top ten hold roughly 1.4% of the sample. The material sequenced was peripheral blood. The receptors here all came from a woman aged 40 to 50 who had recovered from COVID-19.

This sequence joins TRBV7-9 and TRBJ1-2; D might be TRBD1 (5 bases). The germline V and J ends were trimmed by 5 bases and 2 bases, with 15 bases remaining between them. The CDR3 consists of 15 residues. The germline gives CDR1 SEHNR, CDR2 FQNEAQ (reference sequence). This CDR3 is CASSLRRGENYGYTF. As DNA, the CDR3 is TGTGCCAGCAGCCTGCGAAGGGGCGAGAACTATGGCTACACCTTC.

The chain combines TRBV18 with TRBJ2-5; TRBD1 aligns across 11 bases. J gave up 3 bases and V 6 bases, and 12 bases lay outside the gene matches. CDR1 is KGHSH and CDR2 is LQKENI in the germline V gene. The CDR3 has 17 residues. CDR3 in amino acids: CASSLTPDRGLEETQYF. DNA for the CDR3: TGTGCCAGCTCTCTCACCCCGGACAGGGGGCTGGAAGAGACCCAGTACTTC.

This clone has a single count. The CDR3, as DNA: TGCGCCAGCAGCTTATTACCAGGGGATTTCGGAAACACCATATATTTT. This encodes CASSLLPGDFGNTIYF. The chain recombines TRBV5-1 with TRBJ1-3, with TRBD1 as a possible D gene (6 bases). Germline CDR1 reads SGHRS; CDR2 reads YFSETQ. CDR3 length: 16 amino acids. V shed 2 bases and J shed 4 bases, with 16 bases lying between them.

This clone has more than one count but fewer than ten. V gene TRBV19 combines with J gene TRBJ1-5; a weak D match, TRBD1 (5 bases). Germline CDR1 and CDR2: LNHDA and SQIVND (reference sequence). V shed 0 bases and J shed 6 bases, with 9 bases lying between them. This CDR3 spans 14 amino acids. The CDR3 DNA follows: TGTGCCAGTAGTATAGACAGGGTAGGTCAGCCCCAGCATTTT. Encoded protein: CASSIDRVGQPQHF.

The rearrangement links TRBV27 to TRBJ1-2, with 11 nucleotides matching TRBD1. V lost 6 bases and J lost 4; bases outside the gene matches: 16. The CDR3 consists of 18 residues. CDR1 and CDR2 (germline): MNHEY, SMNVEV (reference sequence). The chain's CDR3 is CASSRTGTGGSKVYGYTF. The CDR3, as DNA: TGTGCCAGCAGCAGGACCGGGACAGGGGGTTCAAAGGTCTATGGCTACACCTTC.

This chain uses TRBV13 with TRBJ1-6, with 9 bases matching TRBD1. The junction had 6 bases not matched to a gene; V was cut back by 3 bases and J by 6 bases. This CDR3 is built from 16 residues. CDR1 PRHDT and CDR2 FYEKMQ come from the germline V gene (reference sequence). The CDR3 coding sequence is TGTGCCAGCAGCTTCGGACAGGGGTGGAGTAATTCACCCCTCCACTTT. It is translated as CASSFGQGWSNSPLHF.

This CDR3 is CASSGRTGVFWGEKLFF. CDR3 coding DNA: TGTGCCAGCAGTGGAAGGACAGGGGTGTTTTGGGGTGAAAAACTGTTTTTT. The chain is built from TRBV2 and TRBJ1-4; TRBD1 agrees at 9 bases. The CDR3 totals 17 residues. Germline V CDR1 and CDR2: SNHLY, FYNNEI. J lost 7 bases, V lost 4 bases, and 13 bases had no gene match.

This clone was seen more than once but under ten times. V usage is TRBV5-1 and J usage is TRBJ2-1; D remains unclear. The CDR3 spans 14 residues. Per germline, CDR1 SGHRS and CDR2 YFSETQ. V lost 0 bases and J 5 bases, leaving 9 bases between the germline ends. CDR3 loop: CASSLAFTDNEQFF. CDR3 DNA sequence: TGCGCCAGCAGCTTGGCGTTTACAGACAATGAGCAGTTCTTC. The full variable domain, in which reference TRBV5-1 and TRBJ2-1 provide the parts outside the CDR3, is KAGVTQTPRYLIKTRGQQVTLSCSPISGHRSVSWYQQTPGQGLQFLFEYFSETQRNKGNFPGRFSGRQFSNSRSEMNVSTLELGDSALYLCASSLAFTDNEQFFGPGTRLTVL.

CDR3 sequence (DNA): TGTGCCAGCAACCGACGGACGGGGAGAGAGACCCAGTACTTC. The encoded protein is CASNRRTGRETQYF. V and J are TRBV28 and TRBJ2-5; possible D gene TRBD2, 5 bases. The germline V gene has CDR1 MDHEN and CDR2 SYDVKM. This CDR3 has 14 amino acids. V lost 7 bases and J 4 bases, leaving 16 bases between the germline ends. Combining the CDR3 with reference TRBV28 and TRBJ2-5 gives the whole variable domain DVKVTQSSRYLVKRTGEKVFLECVQDMDHENMFWYRQDPGLGLRLIYFSYDVKMKEKGDIPEGYSVSREKKERFSLILESASTNQTSMYLCASNRRTGRETQYFGPGTRLLVL.

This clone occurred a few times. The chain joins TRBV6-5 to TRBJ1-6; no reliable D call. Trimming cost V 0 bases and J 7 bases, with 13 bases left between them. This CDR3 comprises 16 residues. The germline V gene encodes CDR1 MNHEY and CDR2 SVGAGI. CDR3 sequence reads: CASSYSWSNENSPLHF. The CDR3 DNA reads TGTGCCAGCAGTTACTCTTGGAGTAATGAGAATTCACCCCTCCACTTT.

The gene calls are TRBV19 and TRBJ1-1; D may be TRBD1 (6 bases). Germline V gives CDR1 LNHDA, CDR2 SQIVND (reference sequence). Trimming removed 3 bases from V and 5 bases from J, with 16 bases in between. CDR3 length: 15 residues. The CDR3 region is CASSIWGGAVTEAFF. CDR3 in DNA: TGTGCCAGTAGTATTTGGGGGGGCGCGGTTACTGAAGCTTTCTTT.

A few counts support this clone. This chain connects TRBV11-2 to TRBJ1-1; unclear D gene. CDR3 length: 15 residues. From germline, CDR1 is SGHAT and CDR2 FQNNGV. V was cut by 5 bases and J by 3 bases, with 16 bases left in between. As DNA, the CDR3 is TGTGCCAGCAGCAACCGGGATGGCGGATACACTGAAGCTTTCTTT. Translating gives CASSNRDGGYTEAFF.

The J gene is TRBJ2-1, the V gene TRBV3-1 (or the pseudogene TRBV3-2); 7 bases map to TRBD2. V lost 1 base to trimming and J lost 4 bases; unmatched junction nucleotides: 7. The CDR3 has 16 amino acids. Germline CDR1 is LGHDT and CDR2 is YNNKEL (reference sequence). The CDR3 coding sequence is TGTGCCAGCAGCCAAGGTTGGGGGGGGGAATACAATGAGCAGTTCTTC. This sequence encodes CASSQGWGGEYNEQFF.

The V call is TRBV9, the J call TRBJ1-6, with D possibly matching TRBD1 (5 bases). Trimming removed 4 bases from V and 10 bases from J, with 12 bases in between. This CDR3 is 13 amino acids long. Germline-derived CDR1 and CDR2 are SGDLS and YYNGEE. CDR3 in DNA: TGTGCCAGCAGCCTCTCCACAGGATCACCCCTCCACTTT. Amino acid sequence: CASSLSTGSPLHF.

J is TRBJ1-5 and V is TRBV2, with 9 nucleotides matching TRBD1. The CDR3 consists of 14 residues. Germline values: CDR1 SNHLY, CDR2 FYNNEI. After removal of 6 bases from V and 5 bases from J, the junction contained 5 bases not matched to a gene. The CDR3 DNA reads TGTGCCAGCAGCCGGGACAGGGAAGATCAGCCCCAGCATTTT. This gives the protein CASSRDREDQPQHF.

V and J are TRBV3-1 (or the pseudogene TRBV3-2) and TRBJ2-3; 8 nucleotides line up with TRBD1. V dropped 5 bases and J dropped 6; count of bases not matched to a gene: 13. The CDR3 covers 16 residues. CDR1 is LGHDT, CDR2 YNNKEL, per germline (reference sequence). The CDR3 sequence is CASSYYGTGYADTQYF. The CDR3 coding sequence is TGTGCCAGCAGCTATTATGGGACAGGATACGCGGATACGCAGTATTTT.

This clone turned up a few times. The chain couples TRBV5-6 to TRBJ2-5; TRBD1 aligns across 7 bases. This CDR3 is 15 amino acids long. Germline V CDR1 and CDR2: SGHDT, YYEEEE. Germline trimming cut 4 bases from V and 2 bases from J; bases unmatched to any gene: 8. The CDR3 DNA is TGTGCCAGCAGCGGATGGGACAGATCACAAGAGACCCAGTACTTC. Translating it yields CASSGWDRSQETQYF.

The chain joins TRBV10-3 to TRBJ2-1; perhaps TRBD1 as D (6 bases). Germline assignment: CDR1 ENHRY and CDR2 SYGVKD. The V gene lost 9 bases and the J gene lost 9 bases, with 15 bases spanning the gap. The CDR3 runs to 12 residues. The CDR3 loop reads CAISYRDGEQFF. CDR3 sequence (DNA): TGTGCCATTTCATACAGGGACGGTGAGCAGTTCTTC.

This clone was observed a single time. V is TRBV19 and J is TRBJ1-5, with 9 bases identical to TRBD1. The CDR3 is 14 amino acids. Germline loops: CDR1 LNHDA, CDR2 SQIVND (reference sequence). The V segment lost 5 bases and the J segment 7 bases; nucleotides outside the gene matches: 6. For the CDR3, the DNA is TGTGCCAGTAGTCAGGACAGGGGTCGGCAGCCCCAGCATTTT. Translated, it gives CASSQDRGRQPQHF.

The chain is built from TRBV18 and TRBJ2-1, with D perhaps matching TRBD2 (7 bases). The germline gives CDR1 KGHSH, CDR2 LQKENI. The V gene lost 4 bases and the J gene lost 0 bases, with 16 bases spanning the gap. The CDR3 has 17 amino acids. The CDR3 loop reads CASSLLEGGPSYNEQFF. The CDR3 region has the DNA TGTGCCAGCTCACTCCTTGAGGGGGGGCCCTCCTACAATGAGCAGTTCTTC.

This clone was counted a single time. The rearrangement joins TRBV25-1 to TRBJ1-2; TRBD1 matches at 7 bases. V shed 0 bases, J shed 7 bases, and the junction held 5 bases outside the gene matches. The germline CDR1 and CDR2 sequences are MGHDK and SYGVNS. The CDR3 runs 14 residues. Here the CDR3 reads CASSEYRQGGGYTF. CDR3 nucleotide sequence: TGTGCCAGCAGTGAATACAGGCAGGGGGGTGGCTACACCTTC.

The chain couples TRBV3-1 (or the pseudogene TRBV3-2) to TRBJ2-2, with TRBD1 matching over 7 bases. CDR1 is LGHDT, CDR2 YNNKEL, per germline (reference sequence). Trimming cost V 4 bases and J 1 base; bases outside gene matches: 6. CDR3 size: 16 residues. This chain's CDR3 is CASSPSRTGNTGELFF. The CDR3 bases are TGTGCCAGCAGCCCAAGTCGGACAGGGAACACCGGGGAGCTGTTTTTT.

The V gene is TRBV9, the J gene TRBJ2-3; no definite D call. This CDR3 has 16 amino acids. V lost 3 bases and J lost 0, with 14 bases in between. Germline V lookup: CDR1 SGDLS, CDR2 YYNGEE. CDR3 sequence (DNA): TGTGCCAGCAGCGCGCTGGGCCTTCTGAGCACAGATACGCAGTATTTT. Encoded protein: CASSALGLLSTDTQYF.

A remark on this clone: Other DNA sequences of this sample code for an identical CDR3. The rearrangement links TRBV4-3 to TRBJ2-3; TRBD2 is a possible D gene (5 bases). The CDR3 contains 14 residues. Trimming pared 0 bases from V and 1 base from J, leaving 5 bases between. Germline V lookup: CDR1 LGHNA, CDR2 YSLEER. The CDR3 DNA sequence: TGCGCCAGCAGCCAAGACGGGGGCACAGATACGCAGTATTTT. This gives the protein CASSQDGGTDTQYF.